Listed below are T cell receptor beta chains from one sample, sequenced in a study of cytomegalovirus exposure and HLA in healthy donors. The protocol was immunoSEQ multiplex PCR, while the TCRdb copy is restricted to in-frame clones and leaves out a portion. The sample's table shows 150,000 or so clones. Sequenced material: PBMCs. The receptors shown here come from a man aged 18 to 30 in good health and CMV-seronegative. CDR3s include the opening cysteine and the closing phenylalanine or tryptophan. A D gene is named only where the DNA matches it firmly.

TRBV12-2,.,TRBJ2-2,CASRLETRDQNTGELFF,TGTGCAAGTCGCTTAGAGACGCGGGACCAAAACACCGGGGAGCTGTTTTTT
TRBV6-5,.,TRBJ2-2,CASSYERGNPGELFF,TGTGCCAGCAGTTACGAGCGAGGGAACCCCGGGGAGCTGTTTTTT
TRBV28,TRBD1,TRBJ2-4,CASSPPGQGIQYF,TGTGCCAGCAGTCCCCCCGGACAGGGCATTCAGTACTTC
TRBV28,TRBD1,TRBJ1-1,CASSFRGGQGMNTEAFF,TGTGCCAGCAGTTTTAGGGGCGGACAGGGGATGAACACTGAAGCTTTCTTT
TRBV28,.,TRBJ1-2,CASSLTTVNYGYTF,TGTGCCAGCAGTCTTACGACAGTAAACTATGGCTACACCTTC
TRBV29-1,.,TRBJ1-5,CSVETLDRGPQHF,TGCAGCGTTGAGACTTTAGATCGGGGGCCCCAGCATTTT
TRBV11-1,.,TRBJ1-1,CASSPTGPRNTEAFF,TGTGCCAGCAGCCCCACAGGGCCCCGGAACACTGAAGCTTTCTTT
TRBV19,TRBD1,TRBJ1-3,CASSIFGQGVGNTIYF,TGTGCCAGTAGTATTTTTGGACAGGGCGTCGGAAACACCATATATTTT
TRBV7-2,TRBD1,TRBJ2-7,CASSPDRVNYEQYF,TGTGCCAGCAGCCCGGACAGGGTCAACTACGAGCAGTACTTC
TRBV28,.,TRBJ1-2,CASGSQGDYGYTF,TGTGCCAGCGGCTCACAGGGTGACTATGGCTACACCTTC
TRBV10-3,.,TRBJ1-5,CAISILGGSQPQHF,TGTGCCATCAGTATCCTGGGGGGGAGTCAGCCCCAGCATTTT
TRBV19,TRBD1,TRBJ1-6,CASSLSPGTGNTNSPLHF,TGTGCCAGTAGTCTCAGTCCCGGGACAGGGAATACTAATTCACCCCTCCACTTT
TRBV9,TRBD2,TRBJ2-3,CASSVVGRKIDTQYF,TGTGCCAGCAGCGTAGTCGGGAGGAAGATAGATACGCAGTATTTT
TRBV19,.,TRBJ1-1,CASSIAGSMTEAFF,TGTGCCAGTAGTATAGCAGGGTCAATGACGGAAGCTTTCTTT
TRBV4-2,.,TRBJ2-5,CASSQEGQSQETQYF,TGTGCCAGCAGCCAAGAAGGACAGTCCCAAGAGACCCAGTACTTC
TRBV7-3,.,TRBJ2-5,CASSPLPGGETQYF,TGTGCCAGCAGCCCCTTACCGGGTGGAGAGACCCAGTACTTC
TRBV29-1,TRBD1,TRBJ1-4,CSVEDRDRGTEKLFF,TGCAGCGTTGAAGACCGGGACAGGGGGACTGAAAAACTGTTTTTT
TRBV7-9,.,TRBJ2-5,CASSLQGSETQYF,TGTGCCAGCAGCTTACAGGGATCGGAGACCCAGTACTTC
TRBV11-2,.,TRBJ2-1,CASSLSNEQFF,TGTGCCAGCAGCTTATCAAATGAGCAGTTCTTC
TRBV7-2,.,TRBJ2-7,CASHTLSRYEQYF,TGTGCCAGCCATACTTTATCCCGTTACGAGCAGTACTTC
TRBV9,.,TRBJ1-5,CASSVMRGTNQPQHF,TGTGCCAGCAGCGTAATGCGGGGTACGAATCAGCCCCAGCATTTT
TRBV29-1,.,TRBJ2-7,CSVYEHYEQYF,TGCAGCGTATACGAACACTACGAGCAGTACTTC
TRBV12-5,TRBD1,TRBJ1-6,CASGLLGQGDGSPLHF,TGTGCTAGTGGTTTGTTGGGACAGGGGGACGGTTCACCCCTCCACTTT
TRBV4-2,TRBD1,TRBJ1-3,CASSQAGTAGNTIYF,TGTGCCAGCAGCCAAGCCGGGACAGCCGGAAACACCATATATTTT
TRBV9,.,TRBJ2-7,CASSVGQKDEQYF,TGTGCCAGCAGCGTAGGACAGAAGGACGAGCAGTACTTC
TRBV5-5,.,TRBJ2-1,CASSLGGRVVNEQFF,TGTGCCAGCAGCTTGGGTGGCAGGGTTGTCAATGAGCAGTTCTTC
TRBV4-3,TRBD1,TRBJ2-1,CASSQEDRGGYNEQFF,TGCGCCAGCAGCCAGGAAGACAGGGGCGGTTACAATGAGCAGTTCTTC
TRBV6-5,TRBD1,TRBJ1-2,CASSYDGTGYGYTF,TGTGCCAGCAGTTACGACGGGACAGGCTATGGCTACACCTTC
TRBV6-5,.,TRBJ2-3,CASSPGAAGADTQYF,TGTGCCAGCAGCCCGGGGGCCGCGGGAGCAGATACGCAGTATTTT
TRBV7-2,.,TRBJ1-2,CASSPDNNYGYTF,TGTGCCAGCAGCCCGGACAATAACTATGGCTACACCTTC
TRBV6-1,.,TRBJ1-5,CATARGGTVGQPQHF,TGTGCCACAGCAAGGGGGGGGACGGTAGGTCAGCCCCAGCATTTT
TRBV28,.,TRBJ2-4,CASETDRNIQYF,TGTGCCAGTGAGACGGACAGAAACATTCAGTACTTC
TRBV5-4,TRBD1,TRBJ1-2,CASSPTRQGNYGYTF,TGTGCCAGCAGCCCCACCAGACAGGGTAACTATGGCTACACCTTC
TRBV11-3,TRBD1,TRBJ2-7,CASEGASYEQYF,TGTGCCAGCGAGGGGGCATCCTACGAGCAGTACTTC
TRBV7-9,.,TRBJ1-4,CASSLGQERNEKLFF,TGTGCCAGCAGCTTAGGACAGGAAAGGAATGAAAAACTGTTTTTT
TRBV11-3,.,TRBJ2-2,CASSLTDGLTGELFF,TGTGCCAGCAGCTTGACCGACGGACTTACCGGGGAGCTGTTTTTT
TRBV5-1,.,TRBJ2-5,CASSLGRQETQYF,TGCGCCAGCAGCTTGGGCAGGCAAGAGACCCAGTACTTC
TRBV5-1,TRBD1,TRBJ2-5,CASSVGQGETQYF,TGCGCCAGCAGCGTGGGACAGGGGGAGACCCAGTACTTC
TRBV28,.,TRBJ2-7,CASSLAQGFEQYF,TGTGCCAGCAGTTTAGCCCAGGGGTTCGAGCAGTACTTC
TRBV6-1,.,TRBJ2-7,CASLDWGRNYEQYF,TGTGCCAGCCTTGATTGGGGCAGAAACTACGAGCAGTACTTC
TRBV28,TRBD1,TRBJ2-2,CATLRQGGFGELFF,TGTGCCACCCTTCGACAGGGGGGATTCGGGGAGCTGTTTTTT
TRBV6-5,.,TRBJ2-7,CASTRPGTSYEQYF,TGTGCCAGCACTCGACCGGGCACTAGCTACGAGCAGTACTTC
TRBV2,.,TRBJ1-1,CASTIGSRVMNTEAFF,TGTGCCAGCACCATCGGGAGCAGGGTTATGAACACTGAAGCTTTCTTT
TRBV28,.,TRBJ1-6,CASSLEAGLNSPLHF,TGTGCCAGCAGTTTGGAGGCAGGCCTTAATTCACCCCTCCACTTT
TRBV7-8,TRBD2,TRBJ2-1,CASSPGAGGPTNEQFF,TGTGCCAGCAGCCCCGGGGCGGGAGGGCCGACCAATGAGCAGTTCTTC
TRBV18,TRBD1,TRBJ2-7,CASSPLHTGTGDEQYF,TGTGCCAGCTCACCTCTACATACCGGGACAGGGGACGAGCAGTACTTC
TRBV11-2,.,TRBJ2-5,CASSLVVDQETQYF,TGTGCCAGCAGCTTAGTAGTGGACCAAGAGACCCAGTACTTC
TRBV7-2,TRBD1,TRBJ2-1,CASSSDAGGLNEQFF,TGTGCCAGCAGCTCCGATGCAGGGGGCCTGAATGAGCAGTTCTTC
TRBV5-4,TRBD1,TRBJ2-7,CASSPSGGFYEQYF,TGTGCCAGCAGCCCCTCAGGGGGATTTTACGAGCAGTACTTC
TRBV19,.,TRBJ2-3,CASSTGTSTDTQYF,TGTGCCAGTAGTACCGGTACTAGCACAGATACGCAGTATTTT
TRBV5-3,TRBD1,TRBJ2-7,CARSAWDSPYEQYF,TGTGCCAGAAGCGCATGGGACAGCCCCTACGAGCAGTACTTC
TRBV10-3,.,TRBJ2-7,CATTHPGTPNYEQYF,TGTGCCACAACCCACCCCGGGACACCAAACTACGAGCAGTACTTC
TRBV21-1,.,TRBJ2-4,CASSAHRDLAKNIQYF,TGTGCCAGCAGCGCCCACAGGGATCTAGCCAAAAACATTCAGTACTTC
TRBV5-1,TRBD1,TRBJ1-4,CASSPPGQGMEKLFF,TGCGCCAGCAGCCCTCCGGGACAGGGTATGGAAAAACTGTTTTTT
TRBV7-3,.,TRBJ2-2,CASSRGTGELFF,TGTGCCAGCAGTAGGGGCACCGGGGAGCTGTTTTTT